This is a list of T cell receptor beta chains from one sample in a study of control samples from healthy donors and cancer patients. The method was immunoSEQ multiplex PCR; TCRdb's version includes in-frame clones alone and lacks a portion of them. The sample has 120,000 to 150,000 clones; 80% to 95% are singletons. The sample comprised blood. These receptors all stem from a man under 40 in good health. Both conserved end residues are part of each CDR3. The D gene is left open where the match is weak. Clone sizes are given selectively: once, few, many, or a class where the clone is expanded.

d_call: TRBD2; clone_size: once; j_call: TRBJ2-3; v_call: TRBV7-8; cdr3_nt: TGTGCCAGCAGCTCTACTACTCTAGCGGCGGATACGCAGTATTTT; cdr3_aa: CASSSTTLAADTQYF
d_call: -; clone_size: -; j_call: TRBJ2-2; v_call: TRBV5-1; cdr3_nt: TGCGCCAGCAGCTTGGCGAAGAACACCGGGGAGCTGTTTTTT; cdr3_aa: CASSLAKNTGELFF
d_call: -; clone_size: -; j_call: TRBJ2-7; v_call: TRBV3-1/TRBV3-2; cdr3_nt: TGTGCCAGCAGGCTAGGACAGTTAACCGAGCAGTACTTC; cdr3_aa: CASRLGQLTEQYF
d_call: -; clone_size: -; j_call: TRBJ1-3; v_call: TRBV28; cdr3_nt: TGTGCCAGCAGTCCACCGGACAGAGGCCGAAACACCATATATTTT; cdr3_aa: CASSPPDRGRNTIYF
d_call: -; clone_size: -; j_call: TRBJ1-2; v_call: TRBV6-1; cdr3_nt: TGTGCCAGCAGTGAAAGGCGGCAGGTCTATGGCTACACCTTC; cdr3_aa: CASSERRQVYGYTF
d_call: TRBD1; clone_size: -; j_call: TRBJ1-2; v_call: TRBV27; cdr3_nt: TGTGCCAGCAGTTTCTTTGCCGGGACAGCTAATGGCTACACCTTC; cdr3_aa: CASSFFAGTANGYTF
d_call: -; clone_size: -; j_call: TRBJ1-5; v_call: TRBV19; cdr3_nt: TGTGCCAGTAGTTTAAAGGACAGTTACAATCAGCCCCAGCATTTT; cdr3_aa: CASSLKDSYNQPQHF
d_call: TRBD1; clone_size: -; j_call: TRBJ2-7; v_call: TRBV7-2; cdr3_nt: TGTGCCAGCAGCTCCCCGGACAGGGAGACCTACGAGCAGTACTTC; cdr3_aa: CASSSPDRETYEQYF
d_call: -; clone_size: -; j_call: TRBJ1-5; v_call: TRBV5-8; cdr3_nt: TGTGCCAGCAGCTTGGCCATAACCGCCCGAGGCGATCAGCCCCAGCATTTT; cdr3_aa: CASSLAITARGDQPQHF
d_call: -; clone_size: -; j_call: TRBJ2-3; v_call: TRBV7-2; cdr3_nt: TGTGCCAGCAGCTTTTTCGGTACAGATACGCAGTATTTT; cdr3_aa: CASSFFGTDTQYF
d_call: -; clone_size: -; j_call: TRBJ2-7; v_call: TRBV27; cdr3_nt: TGTGCCAGCAGTAGGGAAGGGCAGGGTCGGGTTTACGAGCAGTACTTC; cdr3_aa: CASSREGQGRVYEQYF
d_call: -; clone_size: -; j_call: TRBJ1-5; v_call: TRBV7-9; cdr3_nt: TGTGCCAGCAGCACTGGGGTTTATCAGCCCCAGCATTTT; cdr3_aa: CASSTGVYQPQHF
d_call: TRBD2; clone_size: -; j_call: TRBJ2-1; v_call: TRBV7-9; cdr3_nt: TGTGCCGGAAAGAAACTAGCGGGAGTAGGGAATGAGCAGTTCTTC; cdr3_aa: CAGKKLAGVGNEQFF
d_call: TRBD1; clone_size: once; j_call: TRBJ2-7; v_call: TRBV19; cdr3_nt: TGTGCCAGTAGTACAGGGGGCTTCCCCTACGAGCAGTACTTC; cdr3_aa: CASSTGGFPYEQYF
d_call: -; clone_size: -; j_call: TRBJ1-5; v_call: TRBV15; cdr3_nt: TGTGCCACCAGCAGAGTGACGGGACAAGGCAATCAGCCCCAGCATTTT; cdr3_aa: CATSRVTGQGNQPQHF
d_call: -; clone_size: -; j_call: TRBJ1-2; v_call: TRBV7-9; cdr3_nt: TGTGCCAGCAGCTTTTTCGGGAACGTATTCGGGGGCTACACCTTC; cdr3_aa: CASSFFGNVFGGYTF
d_call: -; clone_size: -; j_call: TRBJ2-2; v_call: TRBV5-5; cdr3_nt: TGTGCCAGCAGCAGGGGACAATCGAACACCGGGGAGCTGTTTTTT; cdr3_aa: CASSRGQSNTGELFF
d_call: TRBD1; clone_size: -; j_call: TRBJ2-7; v_call: TRBV6-5; cdr3_nt: TGTGCCAGCAGTTACCGAGACAGGGGGTACTACGAGCAGTACTTC; cdr3_aa: CASSYRDRGYYEQYF
d_call: -; clone_size: -; j_call: TRBJ2-2; v_call: TRBV18; cdr3_nt: TGTGCCAGCTCACCAATGGTCGGCAGTAAGAACACCGGGGAGCTGTTTTTT; cdr3_aa: CASSPMVGSKNTGELFF
d_call: -; clone_size: -; j_call: TRBJ2-7; v_call: TRBV15; cdr3_nt: TGTGCCACCAGCAGAGATGAGGACTCCTACGAGCAGTACTTC; cdr3_aa: CATSRDEDSYEQYF
d_call: -; clone_size: -; j_call: TRBJ1-1; v_call: TRBV2; cdr3_nt: TGTGTCCTCTTGGTTGGGGCTGAAGCTTTCTTT; cdr3_aa: CVLLVGAEAFF
d_call: -; clone_size: -; j_call: TRBJ2-1; v_call: TRBV7-2; cdr3_nt: TGTGCCAGCAGCTTAAATCCTGGGACAGAGCAGTTCTTC; cdr3_aa: CASSLNPGTEQFF
d_call: -; clone_size: -; j_call: TRBJ2-3; v_call: TRBV6-6; cdr3_nt: TGTGCCAGCAGGAAGTCTCCAGGGAGCACAGATACGCAGTATTTT; cdr3_aa: CASRKSPGSTDTQYF
d_call: TRBD1; clone_size: -; j_call: TRBJ1-6; v_call: TRBV28; cdr3_nt: TGTGCCAGCAGTTGGCCTCAGACAGGGAGCTCCTATAATTCACCCCTCCACTTT; cdr3_aa: CASSWPQTGSSYNSPLHF
d_call: -; clone_size: -; j_call: TRBJ2-7; v_call: TRBV27; cdr3_nt: TGTGCCAGCAGTCCCGGAGGGGGGGAGGCAGCCTACGAGCAGTACTTC; cdr3_aa: CASSPGGGEAAYEQYF
d_call: -; clone_size: once; j_call: TRBJ2-3; v_call: TRBV4-1; cdr3_nt: TGCGCCAGCAGCCAAGGACTACCCTACACAGATACGCAGTATTTT; cdr3_aa: CASSQGLPYTDTQYF
d_call: -; clone_size: -; j_call: TRBJ2-1; v_call: TRBV18; cdr3_nt: TGTGCCAGCTCACAACAGGAAAATGAGCAGTTCTTC; cdr3_aa: CASSQQENEQFF
d_call: -; clone_size: -; j_call: TRBJ1-4; v_call: TRBV28; cdr3_nt: TGTGCCAGCAGTTTATCACCCGGGCGGAATGAAAAACTGTTTTTT; cdr3_aa: CASSLSPGRNEKLFF
d_call: -; clone_size: -; j_call: TRBJ2-1; v_call: TRBV7-9; cdr3_nt: TGTGCCAGCAGCTTAGGTTATCCTAGCGACTACAATGAGCAGTTCTTC; cdr3_aa: CASSLGYPSDYNEQFF
d_call: TRBD1; clone_size: once; j_call: TRBJ1-6; v_call: TRBV7-9; cdr3_nt: TGTGCCAGCAGCTTATCGGGACAGGGTTATTCACCCCTCCACTTT; cdr3_aa: CASSLSGQGYSPLHF
d_call: -; clone_size: once; j_call: TRBJ2-7; v_call: TRBV2; cdr3_nt: TGTGCCAGCGAACCCAGAAACTACGAGCAGTACTTC; cdr3_aa: CASEPRNYEQYF
d_call: -; clone_size: -; j_call: TRBJ2-7; v_call: TRBV9; cdr3_nt: TGTGCCAGCAGTCGTAGTGGGGAGGTCCACGAGCAGTACTTC; cdr3_aa: CASSRSGEVHEQYF
d_call: -; clone_size: few; j_call: TRBJ1-3; v_call: TRBV2; cdr3_nt: TGTGCCAGCAGGCGGGAGGGGGGTTCTGGAAACACCATATATTTT; cdr3_aa: CASRREGGSGNTIYF
d_call: -; clone_size: -; j_call: TRBJ1-1; v_call: TRBV9; cdr3_nt: TGTGCCAGCAGCAAAGGAACGCAGGGAGAAAAATGGAACACTGAAGCTTTCTTT; cdr3_aa: CASSKGTQGEKWNTEAFF
d_call: TRBD1; clone_size: -; j_call: TRBJ1-1; v_call: TRBV2; cdr3_nt: TGTGCCAGCAGCGAGGAACAGGGGGCATGGCTGATGAACACTGAAGCTTTCTTT; cdr3_aa: CASSEEQGAWLMNTEAFF
d_call: -; clone_size: -; j_call: TRBJ2-1; v_call: TRBV6-2/TRBV6-3; cdr3_nt: TGTGCCAGCAGCCCCCGTAGCTCCTACAATGAGCAGTTCTTC; cdr3_aa: CASSPRSSYNEQFF
d_call: TRBD1; clone_size: -; j_call: TRBJ2-7; v_call: TRBV6-5; cdr3_nt: TGTGCCAGCAGGGACAGGGTGGCGGGCGAGCAGTACTTC; cdr3_aa: CASRDRVAGEQYF
d_call: -; clone_size: -; j_call: TRBJ2-1; v_call: TRBV6-4; cdr3_nt: TGTGCCAGCAGTGACGGAACTAGCTACAATGAGCAGTTCTTC; cdr3_aa: CASSDGTSYNEQFF
d_call: -; clone_size: -; j_call: TRBJ1-2; v_call: TRBV19; cdr3_nt: TGTGCCAGTAGACAGGGAAGGGAATCCTATGGCTACACCTTC; cdr3_aa: CASRQGRESYGYTF
d_call: -; clone_size: -; j_call: TRBJ1-5; v_call: TRBV6-5; cdr3_nt: TGTGCCAGCAGTTACTCGACGAGCAATCAGCCCCAGCATTTT; cdr3_aa: CASSYSTSNQPQHF
d_call: -; clone_size: once; j_call: TRBJ1-2; v_call: TRBV28; cdr3_nt: TGTGCCAGCAGTTTTCGGGGCGGTTCAGGGATGGGCTATGGCTACACCTTC; cdr3_aa: CASSFRGGSGMGYGYTF
d_call: -; clone_size: -; j_call: TRBJ1-2; v_call: TRBV6-4; cdr3_nt: TGTGCCAGCTCCCCCGACAACGACGGGCTTGGTGGCTACACCTTC; cdr3_aa: CASSPDNDGLGGYTF
d_call: -; clone_size: -; j_call: TRBJ2-7; v_call: TRBV9; cdr3_nt: TGTGCCAGCAGCTCAACACCGGGTTTGGGCGAGCAGTACTTC; cdr3_aa: CASSSTPGLGEQYF
d_call: TRBD1; clone_size: -; j_call: TRBJ1-1; v_call: TRBV9; cdr3_nt: TGTGCCAGCAGCGTTTCCGTACAGGGGAAGGGGGACGCTGAAGCTTTCTTT; cdr3_aa: CASSVSVQGKGDAEAFF
d_call: TRBD1; clone_size: -; j_call: TRBJ1-1; v_call: TRBV27; cdr3_nt: TGTGCCAGCAGTCGAGGACAGGGCGCGAACACTGAAGCTTTCTTT; cdr3_aa: CASSRGQGANTEAFF
d_call: -; clone_size: few; j_call: TRBJ1-6; v_call: TRBV7-9; cdr3_nt: TGTGCCAGCAGCGTCAGGGTAGATTCACCCCTCCACTTT; cdr3_aa: CASSVRVDSPLHF
d_call: -; clone_size: -; j_call: TRBJ2-7; v_call: TRBV7-9; cdr3_nt: TGTGCCAGCAGCCAGGATAGTGACTCCTACGAGCAGTACTTC; cdr3_aa: CASSQDSDSYEQYF
d_call: TRBD2; clone_size: -; j_call: TRBJ2-7; v_call: TRBV7-2; cdr3_nt: TGTGCCAGCAGCTTCGGACTAGCGGGATACGAGCAGTACTTC; cdr3_aa: CASSFGLAGYEQYF
d_call: -; clone_size: once; j_call: TRBJ1-1; v_call: TRBV4-2; cdr3_nt: TGTGCCAGCAGCCAAGGATTAGGGTACACTGAAGCTTTCTTT; cdr3_aa: CASSQGLGYTEAFF
d_call: TRBD1; clone_size: -; j_call: TRBJ2-1; v_call: TRBV5-1; cdr3_nt: TGCGCCAGCAGCTTGGCTGTCAGGGGGCGCCGGGATGAGCAGTTCTTC; cdr3_aa: CASSLAVRGRRDEQFF
d_call: -; clone_size: -; j_call: TRBJ2-2; v_call: TRBV18; cdr3_nt: TGTGCCAGCTCACCTTTTCAGGTCACCGGGGAGCTGTTTTTT; cdr3_aa: CASSPFQVTGELFF
d_call: -; clone_size: once; j_call: TRBJ2-6; v_call: TRBV5-6; cdr3_nt: TGTGCCAGCAGCTTAAAAAGACAAGCTGGGGCCAACGTCCTGACTTTC; cdr3_aa: CASSLKRQAGANVLTF
d_call: -; clone_size: -; j_call: TRBJ1-2; v_call: TRBV28; cdr3_nt: TGTGCCAGCAGTTATCCAAACCATGGCTACACCTTC; cdr3_aa: CASSYPNHGYTF
d_call: -; clone_size: -; j_call: TRBJ1-5; v_call: TRBV6-2/TRBV6-3; cdr3_nt: TGTGCCAGCAGTGCCGGCGGGACAAAAGATCAGCCCCAGCATTTT; cdr3_aa: CASSAGGTKDQPQHF
d_call: TRBD2; clone_size: -; j_call: TRBJ2-1; v_call: TRBV13; cdr3_nt: TGTGCCAGCAGCTTAGTCCCCCTAGCGGTCGTCTCCAATGAGCAGTTCTTC; cdr3_aa: CASSLVPLAVVSNEQFF
d_call: -; clone_size: -; j_call: TRBJ2-7; v_call: TRBV21-1; cdr3_nt: TGTGCCAGCAGCACTAATAGGGTGGTTAGCTCCTACGAGCAGTACTTC; cdr3_aa: CASSTNRVVSSYEQYF
d_call: -; clone_size: -; j_call: TRBJ1-5; v_call: TRBV7-6; cdr3_nt: TGTGCCAGCAGCCGTACAGGACTGGATCAGCCCCAGCATTTT; cdr3_aa: CASSRTGLDQPQHF
d_call: -; clone_size: -; j_call: TRBJ1-1; v_call: TRBV2; cdr3_nt: TGTGCCAGCAGTGTCGTTGCAGGAAACACTGAAGCTTTCTTT; cdr3_aa: CASSVVAGNTEAFF
d_call: -; clone_size: -; j_call: TRBJ1-6; v_call: TRBV18; cdr3_nt: TGTGCCAGCTCACTACAAAACAGGGTTGTAAATTCACCCCTCCACTTT; cdr3_aa: CASSLQNRVVNSPLHF